The entry that follows covers one T cell receptor (beta chain) sequence. This entry belongs to a study of blood T cell repertoires in COVID-19. The overall study: The cDNA or gDNA used as material had been derived from T cells, B-cell-depleted T cells, or PBMCs.

Authors' methods: Amplification of reference gene primers provided the estimated nucleated cell counts. Generated by immunoSEQ multiplex PCR, the TCRdb table keeps only in-frame clones and is missing some. From that table come the V and J calls and clone size; the DNA was used to work out D and trimming. The sample shows around 300,000 clones, around 86% of them seen only once. Germline V gene sequence: CDR1 MNHEY, CDR2 SVGEGT. V was cut by 4 bases and J by 7 bases, with 11 bases left in between. The CDR3 runs to 13 residues. Sequences were obtained from peripheral blood. The receptor was derived from a man between 45 and 60 years old with active or convalescent COVID-19. The chain employs TRBV6-2 or TRBV6-3 and TRBJ1-5; tentatively, D is TRBD1 (6 bases). The CDR3 sequence is CASSWSGEQPQHF. The CDR3, as DNA: TGTGCCAGCAGTTGGTCAGGGGAACAGCCCCAGCATTTT.